This TCR beta chain was recorded in a study of blood T cell repertoires in COVID-19. On the study more broadly: Italy, Spain and the United States were the sources of the convalescent and acute COVID-19 samples. Sources were T cells, B-cell-depleted T cells, or PBMCs; the material itself was cDNA or gDNA.

Patients of the Seattle cohort, enrolled during active infection, were followed longitudinally. As handled by the study authors: Reference gene primer amplification gave nucleated cell count estimates. Assay: immunoSEQ multiplex PCR; the TCRdb copy retains only in-frame clones and omits some. V, J and clone size are taken as reported in that table, and D and trimming were inferred from the DNA itself. Of roughly 330,000 clones listed, approximately 88% are singletons. The CDR3 runs to 16 residues. Germline loops: CDR1 SGHTA, CDR2 FQGNSA. After removal of 5 bases from V and 3 bases from J, the junction contained 10 bases not matched to a gene.

The chain couples TRBV7-2 to TRBJ1-5; TRBD1 matches 7 bases. This receptor was taken from a man aged 25 to 40 with COVID-19, enrolled during active disease. The sequenced sample consisted of peripheral blood. CDR3: CASSPLGTVANQPQHF. The CDR3 bases are TGTGCCAGCAGCCCACTGGGGACAGTGGCCAATCAGCCCCAGCATTTT. Full variable domain (remainder filled in from reference TRBV7-2 and TRBJ1-5): GAGVSQSPSNKVTEKGKDVELRCDPISGHTALYWYRQSLGQGLEFLIYFQGNSAPDKSGLPSDRFSAERTGGSVSTLTIQRTQQEDSAVYLCASSPLGTVANQPQHFGDGTRLSIL.